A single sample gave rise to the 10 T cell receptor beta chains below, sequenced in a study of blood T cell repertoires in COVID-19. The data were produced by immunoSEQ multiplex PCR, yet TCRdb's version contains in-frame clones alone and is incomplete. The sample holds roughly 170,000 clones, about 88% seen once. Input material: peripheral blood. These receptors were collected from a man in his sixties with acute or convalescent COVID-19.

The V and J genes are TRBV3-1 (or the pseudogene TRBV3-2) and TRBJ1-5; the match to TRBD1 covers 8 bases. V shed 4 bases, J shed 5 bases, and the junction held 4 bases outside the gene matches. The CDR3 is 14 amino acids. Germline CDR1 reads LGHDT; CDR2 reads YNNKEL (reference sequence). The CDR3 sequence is CASSRQGIYQPQHF. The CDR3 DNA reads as TGTGCCAGCAGCCGACAGGGGATCTATCAGCCCCAGCATTTT.

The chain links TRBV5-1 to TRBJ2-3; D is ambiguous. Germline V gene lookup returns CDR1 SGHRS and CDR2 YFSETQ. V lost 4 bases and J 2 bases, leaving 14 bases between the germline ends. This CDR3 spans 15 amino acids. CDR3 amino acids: CASSLALQATDTQYF. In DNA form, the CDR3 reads TGCGCCAGCAGCCTGGCTTTGCAAGCCACAGATACGCAGTATTTT.

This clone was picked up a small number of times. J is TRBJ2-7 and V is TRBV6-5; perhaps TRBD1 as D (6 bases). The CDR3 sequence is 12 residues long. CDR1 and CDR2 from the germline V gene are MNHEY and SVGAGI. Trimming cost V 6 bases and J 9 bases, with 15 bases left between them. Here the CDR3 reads CASSRDRTWQYF. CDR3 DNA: TGTGCCAGCAGCCGTGACAGGACCTGGCAGTACTTC.

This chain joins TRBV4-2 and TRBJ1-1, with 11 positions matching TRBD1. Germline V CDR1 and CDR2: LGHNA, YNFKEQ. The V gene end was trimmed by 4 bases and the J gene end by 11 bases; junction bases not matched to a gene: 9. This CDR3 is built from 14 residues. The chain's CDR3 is CASSPSGTGGTAFF. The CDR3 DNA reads TGTGCCAGCAGCCCCTCCGGGACAGGGGGGACTGCTTTCTTT.

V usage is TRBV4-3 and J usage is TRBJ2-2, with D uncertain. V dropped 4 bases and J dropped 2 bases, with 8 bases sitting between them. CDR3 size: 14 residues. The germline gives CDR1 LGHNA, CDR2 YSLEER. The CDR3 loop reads CASSPRLNTGELFF. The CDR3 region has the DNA TGCGCCAGCAGCCCCCGTCTCAACACCGGGGAGCTGTTTTTT.

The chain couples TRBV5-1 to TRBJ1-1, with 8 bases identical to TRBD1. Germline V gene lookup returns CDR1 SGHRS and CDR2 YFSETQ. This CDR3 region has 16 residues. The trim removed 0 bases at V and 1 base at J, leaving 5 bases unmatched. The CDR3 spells CASSLVGQEKNTEAFF. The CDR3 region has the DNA TGCGCCAGCAGCTTGGTGGGACAGGAGAAGAACACTGAAGCTTTCTTT.

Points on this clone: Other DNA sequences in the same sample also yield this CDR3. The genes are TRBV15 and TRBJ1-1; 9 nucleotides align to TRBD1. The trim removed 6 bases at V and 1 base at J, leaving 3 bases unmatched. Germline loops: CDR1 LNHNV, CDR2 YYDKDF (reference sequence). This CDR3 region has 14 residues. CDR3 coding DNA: TGTGCCACCAGGAAGGGACAGGGGAACACTGAAGCTTTCTTT. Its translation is CATRKGQGNTEAFF.

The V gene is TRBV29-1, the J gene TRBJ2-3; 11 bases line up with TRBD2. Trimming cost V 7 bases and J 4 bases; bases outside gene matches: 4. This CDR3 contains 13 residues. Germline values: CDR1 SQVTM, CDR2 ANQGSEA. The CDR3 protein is CSGLAGGADTQYF. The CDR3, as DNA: TGCAGCGGGCTAGCGGGGGGAGCAGATACGCAGTATTTT.

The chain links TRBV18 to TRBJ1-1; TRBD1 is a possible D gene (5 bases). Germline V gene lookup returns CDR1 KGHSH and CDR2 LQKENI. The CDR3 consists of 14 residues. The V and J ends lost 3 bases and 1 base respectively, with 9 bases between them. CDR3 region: CASSPRRENTEAFF. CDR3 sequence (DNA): TGTGCCAGCTCACCGCGCAGGGAGAACACTGAAGCTTTCTTT.

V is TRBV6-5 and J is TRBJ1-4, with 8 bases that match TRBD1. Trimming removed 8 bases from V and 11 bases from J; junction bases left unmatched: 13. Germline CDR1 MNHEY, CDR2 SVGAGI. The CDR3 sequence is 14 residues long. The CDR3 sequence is CASAWGTGHGKLFF. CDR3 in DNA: TGTGCCAGCGCCTGGGGGACAGGACACGGGAAACTGTTTTTT.